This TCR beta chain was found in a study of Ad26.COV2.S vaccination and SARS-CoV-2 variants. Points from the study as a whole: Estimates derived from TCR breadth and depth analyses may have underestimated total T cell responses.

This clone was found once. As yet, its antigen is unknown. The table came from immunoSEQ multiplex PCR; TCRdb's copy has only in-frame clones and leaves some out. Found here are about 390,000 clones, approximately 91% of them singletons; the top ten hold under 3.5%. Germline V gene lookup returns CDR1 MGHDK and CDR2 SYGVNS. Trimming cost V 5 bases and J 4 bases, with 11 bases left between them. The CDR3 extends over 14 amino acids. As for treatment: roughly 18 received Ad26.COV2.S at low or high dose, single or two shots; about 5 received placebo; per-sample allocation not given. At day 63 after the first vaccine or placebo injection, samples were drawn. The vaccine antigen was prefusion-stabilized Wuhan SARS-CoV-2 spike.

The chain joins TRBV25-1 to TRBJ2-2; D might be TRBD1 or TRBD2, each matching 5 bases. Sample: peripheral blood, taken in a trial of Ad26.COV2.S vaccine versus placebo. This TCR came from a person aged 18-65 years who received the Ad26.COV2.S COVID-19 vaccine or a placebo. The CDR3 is CASSQRDLTGELFF. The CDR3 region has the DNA TGTGCCAGCAGTCAAAGGGACCTCACCGGGGAGCTGTTTTTT. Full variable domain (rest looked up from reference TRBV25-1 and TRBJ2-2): EADIYQTPRYLVIGTGKKITLECSQTMGHDKMYWYQQDPGMELHLIHYSYGVNSTEKGDLSSESTVSRIRTEHFPLTLESARPSHTSQYLCASSQRDLTGELFFGEGSRLTVL.